The text below deals with one T cell receptor (beta chain). Followed over time, Seattle patients had been enrolled while infection was active. The data belong to a study of blood T cell repertoires in COVID-19. The V end was cut by 8 bases, the J end by 0 bases, with 16 bases between. There are 15 residues in the CDR3. Germline CDR1 is MRHNA and CDR2 is SNTAGT. Under the authors' procedure: Amplification of reference gene primers provided the estimated nucleated cell counts. Sequencing used immunoSEQ multiplex PCR; TCRdb keeps in-frame clones, though not all of them. The V and J calls and clone size were taken over from that table, and D and trimming were inferred from the DNA. The sample carries approximately 300,000 clones, roughly four fifths recorded once.

This receptor was identified in a person aged 70 to 79 with COVID-19, enrolled during active disease. The chain is built from TRBV6-4 and TRBJ1-1; D remains unclear. Sequencing input: peripheral blood. In DNA form, the CDR3 reads TGTGCCAGCCGCTCCGAGGGCACCCTGAACACTGAAGCTTTCTTT. It yields the protein CASRSEGTLNTEAFF.